This T cell receptor beta chain was observed in a study of blood T cell repertoires in COVID-19. The overall study: There were acute and convalescent COVID-19 samples, and they came from the United States, Italy and Spain.

Libraries were prepared by immunoSEQ multiplex PCR; TCRdb keeps only in-frame clonotypes and omits some of them. The sample lists approximately 99,000 clones, about 86% occurring once. CDR1 is SGHAT, CDR2 FQNNGV, per germline. V shed 5 bases, J shed 2 bases, and the junction held 2 bases outside the gene matches. The CDR3 spans 13 residues. Sequences were obtained from peripheral blood. This receptor was taken from a woman in her sixties or seventies in a cohort sampled during active or convalescent COVID-19. The genes are TRBV11-2 and TRBJ2-7; 8 bases align to TRBD1. The CDR3 coding sequence is TGTGCCAGCAGCGACAGGGGAACCTACGAGCAGTACTTC. Translated: CASSDRGTYEQYF.